This entry features one TCR beta chain sequence. Its target is not known. The data were taken from a study of OX40 agonist ivuxolimab in advanced cancers. On the study more broadly: Ivuxolimab, an agonistic anti-OX40 (CD134) antibody, was given to patients. Regarding the study as a whole: Antigen targets of the expanded peripheral T cells went undetermined.

Germline V gene lookup returns CDR1 SQVTM and CDR2 ANQGSEA. This CDR3 contains 12 residues. V was shortened by 8 bases and J by 5 bases, with 13 bases between the two germline ends. Generated by immunoSEQ multiplex PCR, the TCRdb table keeps only in-frame clones and is missing some. The sample has under 40,000 clones; more than 75% are singletons. Source: CD4+ or CD8+ T cells sorted from blood, taken in a trial of the OX40 agonist ivuxolimab. The sequence was obtained from an adult with an advanced solid tumor such as melanoma, head and neck, liver or kidney cancer. V is TRBV29-1 and J is TRBJ1-5; TRBD1 is a possible D gene (5 bases). The CDR3: CSPRDPHQPQHF. In DNA form, the CDR3 reads TGCAGCCCCCGGGACCCGCATCAGCCCCAGCATTTT.